Below are 11 T cell receptor beta chains sequenced from a single sample in a study of blood T cell repertoires in COVID-19. Sequenced by immunoSEQ multiplex PCR; TCRdb stores in-frame clones only, minus some. Of about 190,000 clones listed, approximately 86% are singletons. Material for sequencing was peripheral blood. The source is a man between 70 and 80 years old with active or convalescent COVID-19.

The chain links TRBV4-1 to TRBJ2-7; 7 bases are shared with TRBD2. Trimming at V came to 2 bases and at J to 5 bases, leaving 9 bases not matched to a gene. Germline CDR1 is MGHRA and CDR2 is YSYEKL. CDR3 size: 15 residues. CDR3 region: CASSQSPGGFDEQYF. DNA for the CDR3: TGCGCCAGCAGCCAATCCCCCGGGGGGTTCGACGAGCAGTACTTC.

The chain has TRBV18 and TRBJ2-7, with D tentatively TRBD1 (6 bases). The germline gives CDR1 KGHSH, CDR2 LQKENI. V dropped 6 bases and J dropped 2 bases, with 20 bases sitting between them. The CDR3 is 16 amino acids. CDR3: CASSYKRAGDTYEQYF. The CDR3 region has the DNA TGTGCCAGCTCGTATAAACGTGCAGGGGACACCTACGAGCAGTACTTC.

This chain links TRBV5-1 with TRBJ2-2, with 7 bases identical to TRBD1. CDR3 size: 16 residues. Germline values: CDR1 SGHRS, CDR2 YFSETQ. V lost 0 bases to trimming and J lost 3 bases; unmatched junction nucleotides: 5. The chain's CDR3 is CASSLETGVHTGELFF. CDR3 nucleotides: TGCGCCAGCAGCTTGGAAACAGGGGTCCACACCGGGGAGCTGTTTTTT.

By share, this clone counts as medium-sized. CDR3 nucleotide sequence: TGTGCCAGCAGCCCCGGGGGGATCGGCACAGATACGCAGTATTTT. Translated: CASSPGGIGTDTQYF. The chain combines TRBV3-1 (or the pseudogene TRBV3-2) with TRBJ2-3; 7 bases line up with TRBD2. There are 15 residues in the CDR3. Germline values: CDR1 LGHDT, CDR2 YNNKEL (reference sequence). The V segment lost 4 bases and the J segment 1 base; nucleotides outside the gene matches: 5.

The chain combines TRBV7-2 with TRBJ1-2; D is unclear. This CDR3 contains 15 residues. V lost 5 bases and J 8 bases, leaving 21 bases between the germline ends. The V gene's germline CDR1 is SGHTA and CDR2 FQGNSA. CDR3 residues: CASSPGGMVLDGYTF. The CDR3 nucleotides are TGTGCCAGCAGCCCAGGAGGCATGGTCTTGGACGGCTACACCTTC.

The CDR3 nucleotides are TGCGCCAGCAGCTTGACAGGTGCGGCCTACAATGAGCAGTTCTTC. It codes for CASSLTGAAYNEQFF. The V gene is TRBV5-1, the J gene TRBJ2-1, with D perhaps TRBD1 (5 bases). CDR3 length equals 15 residues. V was cut by 1 base and J by 2 bases, with 10 bases left in between. The germline CDR1 and CDR2 sequences are SGHRS and YFSETQ.

The rearrangement joins TRBV30 to TRBJ2-3, with TRBD1 matching 8 bases. This CDR3 is built from 17 residues. J lost 3 bases, V lost 3 bases, and 14 bases had no gene match. Per the germline V gene, CDR1 is GTSNPN and CDR2 is SVGIG (reference sequence). CDR3: CAWSALWAGGITDTQYF. The CDR3 region has the DNA TGTGCCTGGAGCGCCCTTTGGGCAGGGGGCATTACAGATACGCAGTATTTT.

The V call is TRBV10-1, the J call TRBJ2-2, with 8 bases fitting TRBD1. V shed 2 bases and J 1 base; nucleotides not matched to a gene: 6. CDR3 length: 17 residues. CDR1 is WNHNN, CDR2 SYGVQD, per germline (reference sequence). CDR3 amino acids: CASSEIQGTGNTGELFF. The DNA of the CDR3 is TGCGCCAGCAGTGAGATACAAGGGACAGGGAACACCGGGGAGCTGTTTTTT.

The sample holds a few counts of this clone. This sequence joins TRBV18 and TRBJ2-1; 14 bases are shared with TRBD2. The J segment lost 8 bases and the V segment lost 0 bases, leaving 9 bases of the junction unmatched. This CDR3 is built from 18 residues. Germline CDR1 KGHSH, CDR2 LQKENI. The CDR3 region is CASSPPRLAGGLGDEQFF. The CDR3 bases are TGTGCCAGCTCACCACCTAGACTAGCGGGAGGGTTGGGAGATGAGCAGTTCTTC.

CDR3 bases: TGTGCCAGCAGCTTAGCAGGGGGAGGGTACACCGGGGAGCTGTTTTTT. It encodes CASSLAGGGYTGELFF. The chain employs TRBV7-8 and TRBJ2-2; tentatively, D is TRBD2 (7 bases). Looked up from germline, CDR1 is SGHVS and CDR2 is FQNEAQ. Trimming cost V 0 bases and J 3 bases, with 11 bases left between them. The CDR3 sequence is 16 residues long.

The chain recombines TRBV4-3 with TRBJ2-2; D ambiguous. Germline CDR1 is LGHNA and CDR2 is YSLEER. The CDR3 covers 15 residues. V dropped 0 bases and J dropped 4 bases, with 9 bases sitting between them. CDR3 sequence (DNA): TGCGCCAGCAGCCAAGATCTCCTAAGCACCGGGGAGCTGTTTTTT. This gives the protein CASSQDLLSTGELFF.